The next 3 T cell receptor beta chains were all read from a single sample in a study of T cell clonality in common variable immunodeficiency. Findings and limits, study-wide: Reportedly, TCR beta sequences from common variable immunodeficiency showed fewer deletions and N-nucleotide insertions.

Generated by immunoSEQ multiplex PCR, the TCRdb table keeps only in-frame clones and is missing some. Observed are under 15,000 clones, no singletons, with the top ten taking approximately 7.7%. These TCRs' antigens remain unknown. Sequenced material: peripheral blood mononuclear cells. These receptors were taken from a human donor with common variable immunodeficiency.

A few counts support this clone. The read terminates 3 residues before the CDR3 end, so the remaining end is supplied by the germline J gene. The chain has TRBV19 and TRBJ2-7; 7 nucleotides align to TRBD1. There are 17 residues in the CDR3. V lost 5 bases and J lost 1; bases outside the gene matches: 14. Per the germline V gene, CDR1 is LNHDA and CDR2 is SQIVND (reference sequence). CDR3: CASSLNHRPGQSYEQYF. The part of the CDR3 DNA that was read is TGTGCCAGTAGTCTGAACCACCGTCCGGGACAGTCCTACGAG.

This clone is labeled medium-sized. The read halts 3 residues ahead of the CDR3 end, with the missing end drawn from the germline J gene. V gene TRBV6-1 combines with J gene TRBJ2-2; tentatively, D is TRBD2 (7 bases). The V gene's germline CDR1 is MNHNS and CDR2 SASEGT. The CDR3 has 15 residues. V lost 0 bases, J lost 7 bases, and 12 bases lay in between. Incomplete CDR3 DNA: TGTGCCAGCAGTGAAGCCGGGGGGCGGAGCGGGGAG. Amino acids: CASSEAGGRSGE. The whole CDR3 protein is CASSEAGGRSGELFF.

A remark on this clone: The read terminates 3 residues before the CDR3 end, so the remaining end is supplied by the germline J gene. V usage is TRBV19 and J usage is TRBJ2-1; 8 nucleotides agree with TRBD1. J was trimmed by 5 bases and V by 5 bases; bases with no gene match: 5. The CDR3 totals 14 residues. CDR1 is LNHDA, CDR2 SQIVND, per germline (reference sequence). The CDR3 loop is CASSVDRADNEQFF. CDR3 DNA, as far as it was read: TGTGCCAGTAGTGTGGACAGGGCAGACAATGAG.